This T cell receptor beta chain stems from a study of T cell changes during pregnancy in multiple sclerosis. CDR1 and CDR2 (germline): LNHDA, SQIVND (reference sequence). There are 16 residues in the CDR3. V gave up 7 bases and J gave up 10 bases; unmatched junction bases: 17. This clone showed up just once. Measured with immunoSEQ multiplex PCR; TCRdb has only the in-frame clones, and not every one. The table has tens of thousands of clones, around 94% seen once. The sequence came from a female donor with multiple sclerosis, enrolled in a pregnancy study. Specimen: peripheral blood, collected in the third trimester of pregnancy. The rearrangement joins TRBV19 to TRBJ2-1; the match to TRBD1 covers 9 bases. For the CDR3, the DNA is TGTGCCAGTATTAAACTAGGGGGACAGGGTCTTATAGAGCAGTTCTTC. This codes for CASIKLGGQGLIEQFF.